This TCR beta chain was identified during a study of cytomegalovirus exposure and HLA in healthy donors. Findings of the study overall: There were several of the most significant clusters that appeared linked to common viral pathogens in a later analysis.

Trimming removed 3 bases from V and 5 bases from J, with 11 bases in between. This CDR3 contains 14 residues. CDR1 LNHDA and CDR2 SQIVND come from the germline V gene (reference sequence). In the PCR, 60 Vbeta and 13 Jbeta primers were used. Only in-frame clones appear in the TCRdb table, and some are missing; sequencing was by immunoSEQ multiplex PCR. Here the sample spans about 110,000 clones, more than 70% being singletons. Of note for this clone: Its antigen is not identified.

The V gene is TRBV19, the J gene TRBJ1-5; tentatively, D is TRBD1 (6 bases). The receptor's source is a man over 45 in good health and CMV-seronegative. The sequenced sample consisted of PBMCs. CDR3 amino acids: CASSMGGGHQPQHF. In DNA form, the CDR3 reads TGTGCCAGTAGTATGGGCGGGGGCCATCAGCCCCAGCATTTT.